This T cell receptor beta chain comes out of a study of T cells in Graves' hyperthyroidism and ophthalmopathy. Study-level findings and limits: Blood held most thyroid clonotypes expanded above 0.001 frequency.

Trimming removed 5 bases from V and 4 bases from J; junction bases left unmatched: 15. The CDR3 has 17 amino acids. Germline V CDR1 and CDR2: LGHNA, YSLEER. Comment on this clonotype: Its antigen is unidentified.

Out of 10 ml of fresh peripheral blood came the PBMCs. Amplification yielded TCR beta CDR3 regions, with RNA transcripts as the source. Researchers ran a first-round RT-PCR on the TCR CDR3 using the HTBI primer set. TCRdb independently ran MiXCR on the multiplex PCR reads; one entry per CDR3 protein. Counted here are around 600,000 distinct CDR3 sequences, 13% to 15% occurring once; the ten biggest clones make up about 12%. Sequenced: blood. V usage is TRBV4-3 and J usage is TRBJ2-3, with 7 positions matching TRBD2. The receptor comes from a woman aged 45 to 65 with Graves' ophthalmopathy. For the CDR3, the DNA is TGCGCCAGCAGCTCACATGGGGCGGGAGAAGGTGCAGATACGCAGTATTTT. Translated: CASSSHGAGEGADTQYF.